This T cell receptor (beta chain) was sequenced in a study of beta chain features in type 1 diabetes. Each population that was sorted was more than 95% pure. This clone was picked up a small number of times. cDNA synthesis used the whole RNA isolate, giving expressed TCRB sequences. The assay was immunoSEQ multiplex PCR, and TCRdb's table has in-frame clones only and misses some. The sample includes 810,000 or so clones, roughly 17% of them seen just once. The germline gives CDR1 SGHTA, CDR2 FQGNSA. The CDR3 extends over 16 amino acids. The V and J ends lost 5 bases and 3 bases respectively, with 20 bases between them.

Source material: naive CD4+ T cells from blood. This receptor was identified in a woman younger than 30 in good health. This chain connects TRBV7-2 to TRBJ2-7; the D gene is possibly TRBD2 (5 bases). The CDR3 DNA sequence: TGTGCCAGCAGCGACAATTCCCGGACTGCTGACTACGAGCAGTACTTC. It yields the protein CASSDNSRTADYEQYF.